Presented here are 12 T cell receptor beta chains from one specimen sequenced in a study of blood T cells in healthy people across ages. It was with a sample-barcoded 5' primer and a J-beta primer mix that a second PCR of roughly 6 to 11 cycles was run. MiXCR, applied by TCRdb to the 5' RACE reads, yields one record per CDR3 protein. The sample has over a million distinct CDR3 sequences, 20% to 25% seen once. In addition, the sample was reused for a study of T cells of mothers and their children.

Material for sequencing was blood. The source of these receptors is a girl aged 2 to 9 in good health.

The sample holds one count of this clonotype. J is TRBJ2-5 and V is TRBV20-1; D is unresolved. V was clipped by 1 base and J by 5 bases, with 5 bases between them. The length of the CDR3 is 11 residues. CDR1 is DFQATT, CDR2 SNEGSKA, per germline (reference sequence). The CDR3 reads CSARGIETQYF. In DNA, the CDR3 is TGCAGTGCTAGAGGGATCGAGACCCAGTACTTC.

CDR3 in amino acids: CASSIQGTTDTQYF. The DNA for the CDR3 is TGTGCCAGCAGTATACAGGGAACAACAGATACGCAGTATTTT. The J gene is TRBJ2-3, the V gene TRBV28; a possible D gene is TRBD1 (6 bases). The germline CDR1 and CDR2 sequences are MDHEN and SYDVKM. This CDR3 is built from 14 residues. V dropped 5 bases and J dropped 3 bases, with 12 bases sitting between them. The full variable domain, in which reference TRBV28 and TRBJ2-3 provide the parts outside the CDR3, is DVKVTQSSRYLVKRTGEKVFLECVQDMDHENMFWYRQDPGLGLRLIYFSYDVKMKEKGDIPEGYSVSREKKERFSLILESASTNQTSMYLCASSIQGTTDTQYFGPGTRLTVL.

The chain is built from TRBV28 and TRBJ2-6, with D unresolved. The CDR3 is made up of 19 amino acids. Trimming left V 5 bases short and J 5 bases short, with 25 bases between. Per the germline V gene, CDR1 is MDHEN and CDR2 is SYDVKM. The DNA for the CDR3 is TGTGCCAGCAGTCCAGATGACGTAATCCGCTCTGGGTGGGCCAACGTCCTGACTTTC. It specifies CASSPDDVIRSGWANVLTF.

In its sample, this clonotype was seen a few times. V gene TRBV4-2 combines with J gene TRBJ2-7; 8 bases match TRBD2. The CDR3 totals 17 residues. Germline V gene lookup returns CDR1 LGHNA and CDR2 YNFKEQ. V gave up 4 bases and J gave up 6 bases; unmatched junction bases: 17. The DNA of the CDR3 is TGTGCCAGCAGCCCAGACCACAGAGCGGGAGCTCCTAGCGAGCAGTACTTC. Translation gives CASSPDHRAGAPSEQYF.

This clonotype was recorded a few times. This sequence joins TRBV3-1 and TRBJ2-1, with a tentative D call TRBD2 (6 bases). V lost 8 bases and J lost 4, with 21 bases in between. Germline assignment: CDR1 LGHDT and CDR2 YNNKEL (reference sequence). The CDR3 has 16 amino acids. The CDR3 DNA is TGTGCCAGCCGCAATGCTGGAGGGGTGGGATACAATGAGCAGTTCTTC. It is translated as CASRNAGGVGYNEQFF.

The J gene is TRBJ2-7, the V gene TRBV6-1; a possible D gene is TRBD1 (6 bases). Germline loops: CDR1 MNHNS, CDR2 SASEGT. The V end lost 6 bases, the J end lost 0 bases, and 18 bases lay between the germline ends. This CDR3 contains 16 residues. The CDR3: CASRRDTPRGSYEQYF. CDR3 coding DNA: TGTGCCAGCAGGAGGGACACCCCTCGGGGCTCCTACGAGCAGTACTTC.

The chain's CDR3 is CSVLGGQETQYF. Written as DNA, the CDR3 is TGCAGCGTACTTGGTGGACAAGAGACCCAGTACTTC. The rearrangement links TRBV29-1 to TRBJ2-5; D is unresolved. Trimming pared 6 bases from V and 2 bases from J, leaving 10 bases between. The CDR3 sequence is 12 residues long. The germline V gene encodes CDR1 SQVTM and CDR2 ANQGSEA.

There are a few counts of this clonotype. Here the CDR3 reads CASSFFRDRVTDTQYF. The CDR3 DNA is TGCGCCAGCAGCTTTTTTCGGGACAGGGTAACAGATACGCAGTATTTT. This chain connects TRBV5-1 to TRBJ2-3; 9 nucleotides agree with TRBD1. CDR1 and CDR2 from the germline V gene are SGHRS and YFSETQ. The trim removed 2 bases at V and 3 bases at J, leaving 7 bases unmatched. The CDR3 length is 16 residues.

This clonotype showed up just a few times. This chain uses TRBV3-1 with TRBJ2-5; D is ambiguous. Trimming shortened V by 1 base and J by 5 bases, and 11 bases separated the two germline ends. The germline V gene encodes CDR1 LGHDT and CDR2 YNNKEL (reference sequence). The CDR3 is 14 amino acids. The CDR3 sequence: CASSQVQEMETQYF. The CDR3 DNA reads as TGTGCCAGCAGCCAAGTTCAGGAGATGGAGACCCAGTACTTC.

This chain connects TRBV20-1 to TRBJ2-5; 10 nucleotides match TRBD1. There are 17 residues in the CDR3. Germline V gene sequence: CDR1 DFQATT, CDR2 SNEGSKA (reference sequence). V lost 4 bases, J lost 5 bases, and 16 bases stayed unmatched. The CDR3 loop reads CSATHHYKDRGDETQYF. The CDR3 nucleotides are TGCAGTGCTACCCATCATTATAAGGACAGGGGGGATGAGACCCAGTACTTC.

The V and J genes are TRBV4-2 and TRBJ2-2; D unclear. V was clipped by 0 bases and J by 6 bases, with 11 bases between them. The germline V gene has CDR1 LGHNA and CDR2 YNFKEQ. The CDR3 spans 15 residues. CDR3 in DNA: TGTGCCAGCAGCCAAGATAGGATGAGTGCCGGGGAGCTGTTTTTT. Translating gives CASSQDRMSAGELFF.

V is TRBV12-3 or TRBV12-4 and J is TRBJ1-1, with unresolved D. V was clipped by 1 base and J by 6 bases, with 9 bases between them. The CDR3 contains 13 residues. CDR3 DNA sequence: TGTGCCAGCAGTTTAGGTAGAGAGGCTGAAGCTTTCTTT. Protein product: CASSLGREAEAFF.